This record looks at one T cell receptor (beta chain) sequence and its context. A CD45RA-negative memory subset and a CD45RA+ naive subset were separated from the CD4+ cells. This sample was taken from a study of shared clonotypes between healthy human individuals. V shed 7 bases, J shed 2 bases, and the junction held 3 bases outside the gene matches. Germline-derived CDR1 and CDR2 are MNHEY and SMNVEV (reference sequence). This CDR3 is built from 14 residues. The authors' processing: From ImmunoSEQ came sequences covering only the junction and carrying no quality scores, so filtering differed. Generated by immunoSEQ multiplex PCR, the TCRdb table keeps only in-frame clones and is missing some. From that table come the V and J calls and clone size; the DNA was used to work out D and trimming. The sample gives roughly 2.6 million clones, roughly nine tenths of which show up once; about 0.13% is in the top ten.

The source of this sequence is a man between 18 and 29 years old in good health. V gene TRBV27 combines with J gene TRBJ2-2, with 8 bases identical to TRBD1. The sample was naive CD4+ T cells sorted from blood. The subset is: CD45RA+ positively selected. CDR3 amino acids: CASKAGGNTGELFF. In nucleotides, the CDR3 is TGTGCCAGCAAAGCAGGGGGCAACACCGGGGAGCTGTTTTTT.